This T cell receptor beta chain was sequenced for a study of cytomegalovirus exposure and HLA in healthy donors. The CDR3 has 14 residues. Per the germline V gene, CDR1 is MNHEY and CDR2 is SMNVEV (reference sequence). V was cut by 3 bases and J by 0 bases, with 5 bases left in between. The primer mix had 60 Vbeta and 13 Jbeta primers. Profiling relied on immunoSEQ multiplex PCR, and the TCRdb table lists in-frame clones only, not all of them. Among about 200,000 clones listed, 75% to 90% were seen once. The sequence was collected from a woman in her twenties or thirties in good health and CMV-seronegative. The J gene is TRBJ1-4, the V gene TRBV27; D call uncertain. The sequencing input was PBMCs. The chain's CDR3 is CASSFAATNEKLFF. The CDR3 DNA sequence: TGTGCCAGCAGTTTCGCAGCAACTAATGAAAAACTGTTTTTT.